The rows below give T cell receptor beta chains drawn from one sample of a study of T cell responses to AZD1222 COVID-19 vaccine. The table came from immunoSEQ multiplex PCR; TCRdb's copy has only in-frame clones and leaves some out. The sample includes about 150,000 clones, 90% seen only once; the top ten take 1.5% to 2%. The sample in question was peripheral blood, obtained on day 0 of AZD1222 vaccination. Receptor source: an adult in good health. Each CDR3 is given with its conserved first and last residue. A D gene is named only where the DNA matches it firmly. Size tells how often a clone was seen (once, few, many) or the class of an expanded clone, and some rows leave it out.

clone_size	d_call	v_call	j_call	cdr3_nt	cdr3_aa
once	NA	TRBV5-1	TRBJ1-3	TGCGCCAGCGGGTCGGGGGCGACCGGCGGAGGAAACACCATATATTTT	CASGSGATGGGNTIYF
NA	NA	TRBV19	TRBJ1-6	TGTGCCAGTACTAACTCCCAGGGAATAAATTCACCCCTCCACTTT	CASTNSQGINSPLHF
NA	TRBD1	TRBV29-1	TRBJ1-1	TGCAGCGGGGGACAGGGGAGCACTGAAGCTTTCTTT	CSGGQGSTEAFF
NA	NA	TRBV7-9	TRBJ2-2	TGTGCCAGCAGCCAAGCCGGGACCGGGGAGCTGTTTTTT	CASSQAGTGELFF
NA	NA	TRBV28	TRBJ1-5	TGTGCCAGCAGTTTTCAGCGGACCCAGGTCGGGCCCCAGCATTTT	CASSFQRTQVGPQHF
NA	NA	TRBV19	TRBJ1-3	TGTGCCAGTAGTATAGGCGGGGGCCGGTACTCTGGAAACACCATATATTTT	CASSIGGGRYSGNTIYF
NA	NA	TRBV2	TRBJ1-5	TGTGCCAGCAGTGAAGCTGTGGTCTCCCAGCCCCAGCATTTT	CASSEAVVSQPQHF
NA	NA	TRBV24-1	TRBJ2-1	TGTGCCACCAGTGCCTTTTCAGCCGGGTCCAATGAGCAGTTCTTC	CATSAFSAGSNEQFF
NA	TRBD1	TRBV27	TRBJ1-1	TGTGCCAGCAAACTAGGACAGGGTAACACTGAAGCTTTCTTT	CASKLGQGNTEAFF
NA	NA	TRBV25-1	TRBJ2-5	TGTGCCAGCAGCGTGGCAGCTGCCCCAGAGACCCAGTACTTC	CASSVAAAPETQYF
NA	NA	TRBV20-1	TRBJ1-2	TGCAGTGTGAGAGGCGGAGATGGCTACACCTTC	CSVRGGDGYTF
NA	TRBD1	TRBV12-3/TRBV12-4	TRBJ2-1	TGTGCCAGCAGTCTGGGACAGGTTGAGCAGTTCTTC	CASSLGQVEQFF
NA	TRBD1	TRBV11-2	TRBJ2-4	TGTGCCAGCAGCTTCATCGCTACCCGGGACAGGGGGCGAAACATTCAGTACTTC	CASSFIATRDRGRNIQYF
NA	TRBD2	TRBV28	TRBJ2-1	TGTGCCAGCAGTCGACTTATCGGGACTAGCGGGAGGAATGAGCAGTTCTTC	CASSRLIGTSGRNEQFF
NA	TRBD1	TRBV10-3	TRBJ1-6	TGTGCCATCAGAGGTCCAGGGGGGAATTCACCCCTCCACTTT	CAIRGPGGNSPLHF
NA	NA	TRBV30	TRBJ1-6	TGTGCCTGGAGGTCCTCCTATAATTCACCCCTCCACTTT	CAWRSSYNSPLHF
NA	NA	TRBV4-1	TRBJ2-5	TGCGCCAGCAGCCAAGTAGTACAAGAGACCCAGTACTTC	CASSQVVQETQYF
NA	NA	TRBV12-3/TRBV12-4	TRBJ2-5	TGTGCCAGCAGGGCGGACGTGGTAGAGACCCAGTACTTC	CASRADVVETQYF
NA	NA	TRBV6-5	TRBJ2-7	TGTGCCAGCAGTTACTCTGCCTCCTACGAGCAGTACTTC	CASSYSASYEQYF
NA	TRBD2	TRBV4-2	TRBJ2-3	TGTGCCAGCAGCCAAGATCCTAGCGGGAGCCCAGATACGCAGTATTTT	CASSQDPSGSPDTQYF
NA	NA	TRBV21-1	TRBJ2-1	TGTGCCAGAAGCAAGGGACGGGTCTTCAATGAGCAGTTCTTC	CARSKGRVFNEQFF
NA	TRBD2	TRBV11-2	TRBJ2-1	TGTGCCAGCAGCGGAAGGACTAGCGGGCACTACAATGAGCAGTTCTTC	CASSGRTSGHYNEQFF
NA	TRBD1	TRBV6-5	TRBJ1-5	TGTGCCAGCAGCACCGGGACAGCGGATCAGCCCCAGCATTTT	CASSTGTADQPQHF
NA	NA	TRBV28	TRBJ2-6	TGTGCCAGCAGTTTCCGGGGAGCTGGGGCCAACGTCCTGACTTTC	CASSFRGAGANVLTF
NA	TRBD1	TRBV5-1	TRBJ1-2	TGCGCCAGCAGCTTGGCCCTGAGTGGGACAGGTTCTAACTATGGCTACACCTTC	CASSLALSGTGSNYGYTF
NA	NA	TRBV3-1/TRBV3-2	TRBJ1-2	TGTGCCAGCAGCCCCGTCGGAATCGTCCCCCCCACTAACTATGGCTACACCTTC	CASSPVGIVPPTNYGYTF
NA	NA	TRBV19	TRBJ2-5	TGTGCCAGTAGTCAAGGACGCATGGTGGAGACCCAGTACTTC	CASSQGRMVETQYF
once	NA	TRBV24-1	TRBJ2-5	TGTGCCACCAGTGATTTGGGAGATTTAGAGACCCAGTACTTC	CATSDLGDLETQYF